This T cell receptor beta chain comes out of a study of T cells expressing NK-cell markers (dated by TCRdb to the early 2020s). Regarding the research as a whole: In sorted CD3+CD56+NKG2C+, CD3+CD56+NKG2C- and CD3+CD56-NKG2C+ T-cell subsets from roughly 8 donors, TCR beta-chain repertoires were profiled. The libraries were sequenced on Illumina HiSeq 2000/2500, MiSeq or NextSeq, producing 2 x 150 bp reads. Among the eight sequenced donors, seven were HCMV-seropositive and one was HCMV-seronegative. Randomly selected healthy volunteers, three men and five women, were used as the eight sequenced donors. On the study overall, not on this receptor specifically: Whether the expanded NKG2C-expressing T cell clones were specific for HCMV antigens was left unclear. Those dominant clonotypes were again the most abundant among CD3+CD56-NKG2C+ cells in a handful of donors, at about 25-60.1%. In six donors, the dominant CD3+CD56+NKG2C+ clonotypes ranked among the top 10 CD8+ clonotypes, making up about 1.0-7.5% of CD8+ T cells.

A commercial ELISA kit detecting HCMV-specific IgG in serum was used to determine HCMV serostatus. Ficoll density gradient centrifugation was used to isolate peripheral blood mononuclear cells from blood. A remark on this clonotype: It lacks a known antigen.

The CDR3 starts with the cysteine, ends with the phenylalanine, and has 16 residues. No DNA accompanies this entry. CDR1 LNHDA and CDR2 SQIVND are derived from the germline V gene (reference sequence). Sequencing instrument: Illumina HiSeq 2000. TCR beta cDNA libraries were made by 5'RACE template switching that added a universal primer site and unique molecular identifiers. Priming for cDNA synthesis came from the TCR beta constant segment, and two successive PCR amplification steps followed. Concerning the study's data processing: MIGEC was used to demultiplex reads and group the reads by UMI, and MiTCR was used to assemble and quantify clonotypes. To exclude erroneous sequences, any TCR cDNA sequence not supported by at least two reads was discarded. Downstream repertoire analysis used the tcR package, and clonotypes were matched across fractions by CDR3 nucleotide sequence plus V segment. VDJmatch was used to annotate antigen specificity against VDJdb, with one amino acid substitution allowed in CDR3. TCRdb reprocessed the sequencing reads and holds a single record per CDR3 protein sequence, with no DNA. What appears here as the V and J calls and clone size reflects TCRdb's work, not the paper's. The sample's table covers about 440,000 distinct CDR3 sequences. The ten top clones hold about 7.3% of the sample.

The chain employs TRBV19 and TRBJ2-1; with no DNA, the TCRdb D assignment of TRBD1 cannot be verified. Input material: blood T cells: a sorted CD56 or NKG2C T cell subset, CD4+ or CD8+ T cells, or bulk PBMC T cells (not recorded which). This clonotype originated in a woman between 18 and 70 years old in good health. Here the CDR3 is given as CASSMSSRGPYNEQFF.